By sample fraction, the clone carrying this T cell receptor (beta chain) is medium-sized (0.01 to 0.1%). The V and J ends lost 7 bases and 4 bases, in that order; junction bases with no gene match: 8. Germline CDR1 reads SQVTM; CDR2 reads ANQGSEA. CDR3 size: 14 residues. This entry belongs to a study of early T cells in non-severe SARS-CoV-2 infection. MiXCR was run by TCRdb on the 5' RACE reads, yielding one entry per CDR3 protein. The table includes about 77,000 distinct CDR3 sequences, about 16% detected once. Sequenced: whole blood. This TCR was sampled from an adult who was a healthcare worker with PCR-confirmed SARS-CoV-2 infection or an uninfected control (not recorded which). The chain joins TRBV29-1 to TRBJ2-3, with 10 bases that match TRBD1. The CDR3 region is CSGRTGQGPDTQYF. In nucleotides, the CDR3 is TGCAGCGGAAGGACGGGACAGGGGCCAGATACGCAGTATTTT.